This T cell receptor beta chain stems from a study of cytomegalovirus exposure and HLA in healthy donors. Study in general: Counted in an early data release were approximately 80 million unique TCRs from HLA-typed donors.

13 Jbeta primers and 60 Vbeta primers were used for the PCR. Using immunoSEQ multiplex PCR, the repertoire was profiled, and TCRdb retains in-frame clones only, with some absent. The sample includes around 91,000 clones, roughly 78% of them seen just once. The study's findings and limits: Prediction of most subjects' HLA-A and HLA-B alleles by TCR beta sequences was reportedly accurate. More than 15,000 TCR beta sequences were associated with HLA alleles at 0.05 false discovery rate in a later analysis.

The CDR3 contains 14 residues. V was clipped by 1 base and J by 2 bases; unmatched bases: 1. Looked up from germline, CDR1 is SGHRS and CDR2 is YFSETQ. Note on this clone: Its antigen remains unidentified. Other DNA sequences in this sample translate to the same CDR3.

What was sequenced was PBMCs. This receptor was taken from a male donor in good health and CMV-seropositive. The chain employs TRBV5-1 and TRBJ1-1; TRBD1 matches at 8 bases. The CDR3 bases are TGCGCCAGCAGCTTGCAGGGGGCTAACACTGAAGCTTTCTTT. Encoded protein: CASSLQGANTEAFF.